This T cell receptor (beta chain) was sequenced during a study of T cells after yellow fever vaccination. Germline lookup yields CDR1 DFQATT and CDR2 SNEGSKA (reference sequence). Trimming took off 3 bases at V and 0 bases at J, with 14 bases between the two ends. The CDR3 covers 15 residues. Study-level points and caveats: The appearance of a small share of clonotypes in both CD4 and CD8 compartments was observed. Repertoires sorted by FACS could include abundant clonotypes that are contaminants from the bulk population.

This clonotype showed up just a few times. Its antigen is unknown. 5'RACE template switching added a universal primer site and UMIs to TCR cDNA. TCRdb called the 5' RACE reads again in MiXCR, with one record for every CDR3 protein. The sample records roughly 180,000 distinct CDR3 sequences, 5.5% to 7.5% being singletons. This specimen consisted of CD4+ T cells sorted from PBMCs, obtained on the day of the first yellow fever vaccination. The J gene is TRBJ2-5, the V gene TRBV20-1, with D tentatively TRBD1 (5 bases). The clonotype comes from a man in his late teens or twenties who received the YFV17D yellow fever vaccine. The CDR3 DNA reads TGCAGTGCTAGGACGTGGGGCCCCTACCAAGAGACCCAGTACTTC. Protein sequence: CSARTWGPYQETQYF.